This TCR beta chain was sequenced during a study of OX40 agonist ivuxolimab in advanced cancers. Study-wide background: A partial response was reached by three patients: one with hepatocellular carcinoma and two with cutaneous melanoma. Study results and caveats: Some nonresponders additionally presented with little normalized T-cell clonal expansion. Which antigen the expanded peripheral T cells recognized is unknown. Average numbers of expanded clones were greater in CD8+ T cells than in CD4+.

Clones were read by immunoSEQ multiplex PCR, and TCRdb kept only the in-frame ones, dropping some. This table has around 62,000 clones, approximately 90% appearing once. V lost 5 bases and J 1 base, leaving 11 bases between the germline ends. The CDR3 has 14 residues. Germline V lookup: CDR1 MDHEN, CDR2 SYDVKM. Worth noting for this clone: Its target is unknown.

The rearrangement uses TRBV28 and TRBJ2-5, with a tentative D call TRBD2 (6 bases). The clonotype comes from an adult with an advanced solid tumor such as melanoma, head and neck, liver or kidney cancer. This sample comprised CD4+ or CD8+ T cells sorted from blood, obtained in a trial of the OX40 agonist ivuxolimab. CDR3: CASSQRDFQETQYF. CDR3 sequence (DNA): TGTGCCAGCAGTCAACGGGACTTCCAAGAGACCCAGTACTTC.